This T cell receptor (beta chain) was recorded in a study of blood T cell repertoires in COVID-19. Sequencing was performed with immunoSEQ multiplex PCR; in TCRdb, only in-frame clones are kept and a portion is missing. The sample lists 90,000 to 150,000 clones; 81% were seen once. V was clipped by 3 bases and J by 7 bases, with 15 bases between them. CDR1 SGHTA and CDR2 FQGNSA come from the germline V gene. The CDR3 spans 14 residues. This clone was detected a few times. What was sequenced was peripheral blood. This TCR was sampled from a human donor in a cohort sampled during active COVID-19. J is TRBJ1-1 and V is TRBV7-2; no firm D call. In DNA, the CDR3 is TGTGCCAGCAGCTTTCGAGCGGGTGGCGGTGAAGCTTTCTTT. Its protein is CASSFRAGGGEAFF.